This T cell receptor (beta chain) was documented in a study of blood T cells in healthy people across ages. Next came a second PCR, run for roughly 6 to 11 cycles, which used a sample-barcoded 5' primer along with a J-beta primer mix. Each CDR3 protein gets one entry after TCRdb re-called the 5' RACE reads with MiXCR. The sample lists roughly 1,500,000 distinct CDR3 sequences; 34% were seen once. CDR3 length equals 14 residues. V was cut by 3 bases and J by 3 bases, with 11 bases left in between. Looked up from germline, CDR1 is SGHAT and CDR2 is FQDESV (reference sequence). Sequencing was carried out using blood. The rearrangement uses TRBV11-1 and TRBJ1-1; the D gene is possibly TRBD1 (6 bases). The TCR originated in a woman aged 30 to 39 in good health. The CDR3 DNA reads as TGTGCCAGCAGCTTTATCGAGGGGGACACTGAAGCTTTCTTT. Translation: CASSFIEGDTEAFF.